This T cell receptor (beta chain) originates from a study of CD8 T cells in Susac syndrome. When the RNA was reverse transcribed, random hexamers were used with an input of 0.5 to 1 ug. The TCR beta CDR3 was amplified by immunoSEQ multiplex PCR across 54 Vbeta, 13 Jbeta. MiXCR, applied by TCRdb to the immunoSEQ multiplex PCR reads, yields one record per CDR3 protein. The table records around 200,000 distinct CDR3 sequences, around 95% of them present only once. The CDR3 has 12 residues. V was cut by 5 bases and J by 2 bases, with 9 bases left in between. In germline, CDR1 is DFQATT, CDR2 SNEGSKA (reference sequence). The TEMRA cells underwent FACS enrichment, while the CD8+ and CD4+ T cells underwent negative isolation.

The TCR comes from a human donor in good health. The material sequenced was CD4+ T cells from PBMCs. The genes are TRBV20-1 and TRBJ2-5; perhaps TRBD1 as D (5 bases). The CDR3 region is CSAPDIQETQYF. The CDR3 DNA follows: TGCAGTGCTCCGGACATTCAAGAGACCCAGTACTTC.